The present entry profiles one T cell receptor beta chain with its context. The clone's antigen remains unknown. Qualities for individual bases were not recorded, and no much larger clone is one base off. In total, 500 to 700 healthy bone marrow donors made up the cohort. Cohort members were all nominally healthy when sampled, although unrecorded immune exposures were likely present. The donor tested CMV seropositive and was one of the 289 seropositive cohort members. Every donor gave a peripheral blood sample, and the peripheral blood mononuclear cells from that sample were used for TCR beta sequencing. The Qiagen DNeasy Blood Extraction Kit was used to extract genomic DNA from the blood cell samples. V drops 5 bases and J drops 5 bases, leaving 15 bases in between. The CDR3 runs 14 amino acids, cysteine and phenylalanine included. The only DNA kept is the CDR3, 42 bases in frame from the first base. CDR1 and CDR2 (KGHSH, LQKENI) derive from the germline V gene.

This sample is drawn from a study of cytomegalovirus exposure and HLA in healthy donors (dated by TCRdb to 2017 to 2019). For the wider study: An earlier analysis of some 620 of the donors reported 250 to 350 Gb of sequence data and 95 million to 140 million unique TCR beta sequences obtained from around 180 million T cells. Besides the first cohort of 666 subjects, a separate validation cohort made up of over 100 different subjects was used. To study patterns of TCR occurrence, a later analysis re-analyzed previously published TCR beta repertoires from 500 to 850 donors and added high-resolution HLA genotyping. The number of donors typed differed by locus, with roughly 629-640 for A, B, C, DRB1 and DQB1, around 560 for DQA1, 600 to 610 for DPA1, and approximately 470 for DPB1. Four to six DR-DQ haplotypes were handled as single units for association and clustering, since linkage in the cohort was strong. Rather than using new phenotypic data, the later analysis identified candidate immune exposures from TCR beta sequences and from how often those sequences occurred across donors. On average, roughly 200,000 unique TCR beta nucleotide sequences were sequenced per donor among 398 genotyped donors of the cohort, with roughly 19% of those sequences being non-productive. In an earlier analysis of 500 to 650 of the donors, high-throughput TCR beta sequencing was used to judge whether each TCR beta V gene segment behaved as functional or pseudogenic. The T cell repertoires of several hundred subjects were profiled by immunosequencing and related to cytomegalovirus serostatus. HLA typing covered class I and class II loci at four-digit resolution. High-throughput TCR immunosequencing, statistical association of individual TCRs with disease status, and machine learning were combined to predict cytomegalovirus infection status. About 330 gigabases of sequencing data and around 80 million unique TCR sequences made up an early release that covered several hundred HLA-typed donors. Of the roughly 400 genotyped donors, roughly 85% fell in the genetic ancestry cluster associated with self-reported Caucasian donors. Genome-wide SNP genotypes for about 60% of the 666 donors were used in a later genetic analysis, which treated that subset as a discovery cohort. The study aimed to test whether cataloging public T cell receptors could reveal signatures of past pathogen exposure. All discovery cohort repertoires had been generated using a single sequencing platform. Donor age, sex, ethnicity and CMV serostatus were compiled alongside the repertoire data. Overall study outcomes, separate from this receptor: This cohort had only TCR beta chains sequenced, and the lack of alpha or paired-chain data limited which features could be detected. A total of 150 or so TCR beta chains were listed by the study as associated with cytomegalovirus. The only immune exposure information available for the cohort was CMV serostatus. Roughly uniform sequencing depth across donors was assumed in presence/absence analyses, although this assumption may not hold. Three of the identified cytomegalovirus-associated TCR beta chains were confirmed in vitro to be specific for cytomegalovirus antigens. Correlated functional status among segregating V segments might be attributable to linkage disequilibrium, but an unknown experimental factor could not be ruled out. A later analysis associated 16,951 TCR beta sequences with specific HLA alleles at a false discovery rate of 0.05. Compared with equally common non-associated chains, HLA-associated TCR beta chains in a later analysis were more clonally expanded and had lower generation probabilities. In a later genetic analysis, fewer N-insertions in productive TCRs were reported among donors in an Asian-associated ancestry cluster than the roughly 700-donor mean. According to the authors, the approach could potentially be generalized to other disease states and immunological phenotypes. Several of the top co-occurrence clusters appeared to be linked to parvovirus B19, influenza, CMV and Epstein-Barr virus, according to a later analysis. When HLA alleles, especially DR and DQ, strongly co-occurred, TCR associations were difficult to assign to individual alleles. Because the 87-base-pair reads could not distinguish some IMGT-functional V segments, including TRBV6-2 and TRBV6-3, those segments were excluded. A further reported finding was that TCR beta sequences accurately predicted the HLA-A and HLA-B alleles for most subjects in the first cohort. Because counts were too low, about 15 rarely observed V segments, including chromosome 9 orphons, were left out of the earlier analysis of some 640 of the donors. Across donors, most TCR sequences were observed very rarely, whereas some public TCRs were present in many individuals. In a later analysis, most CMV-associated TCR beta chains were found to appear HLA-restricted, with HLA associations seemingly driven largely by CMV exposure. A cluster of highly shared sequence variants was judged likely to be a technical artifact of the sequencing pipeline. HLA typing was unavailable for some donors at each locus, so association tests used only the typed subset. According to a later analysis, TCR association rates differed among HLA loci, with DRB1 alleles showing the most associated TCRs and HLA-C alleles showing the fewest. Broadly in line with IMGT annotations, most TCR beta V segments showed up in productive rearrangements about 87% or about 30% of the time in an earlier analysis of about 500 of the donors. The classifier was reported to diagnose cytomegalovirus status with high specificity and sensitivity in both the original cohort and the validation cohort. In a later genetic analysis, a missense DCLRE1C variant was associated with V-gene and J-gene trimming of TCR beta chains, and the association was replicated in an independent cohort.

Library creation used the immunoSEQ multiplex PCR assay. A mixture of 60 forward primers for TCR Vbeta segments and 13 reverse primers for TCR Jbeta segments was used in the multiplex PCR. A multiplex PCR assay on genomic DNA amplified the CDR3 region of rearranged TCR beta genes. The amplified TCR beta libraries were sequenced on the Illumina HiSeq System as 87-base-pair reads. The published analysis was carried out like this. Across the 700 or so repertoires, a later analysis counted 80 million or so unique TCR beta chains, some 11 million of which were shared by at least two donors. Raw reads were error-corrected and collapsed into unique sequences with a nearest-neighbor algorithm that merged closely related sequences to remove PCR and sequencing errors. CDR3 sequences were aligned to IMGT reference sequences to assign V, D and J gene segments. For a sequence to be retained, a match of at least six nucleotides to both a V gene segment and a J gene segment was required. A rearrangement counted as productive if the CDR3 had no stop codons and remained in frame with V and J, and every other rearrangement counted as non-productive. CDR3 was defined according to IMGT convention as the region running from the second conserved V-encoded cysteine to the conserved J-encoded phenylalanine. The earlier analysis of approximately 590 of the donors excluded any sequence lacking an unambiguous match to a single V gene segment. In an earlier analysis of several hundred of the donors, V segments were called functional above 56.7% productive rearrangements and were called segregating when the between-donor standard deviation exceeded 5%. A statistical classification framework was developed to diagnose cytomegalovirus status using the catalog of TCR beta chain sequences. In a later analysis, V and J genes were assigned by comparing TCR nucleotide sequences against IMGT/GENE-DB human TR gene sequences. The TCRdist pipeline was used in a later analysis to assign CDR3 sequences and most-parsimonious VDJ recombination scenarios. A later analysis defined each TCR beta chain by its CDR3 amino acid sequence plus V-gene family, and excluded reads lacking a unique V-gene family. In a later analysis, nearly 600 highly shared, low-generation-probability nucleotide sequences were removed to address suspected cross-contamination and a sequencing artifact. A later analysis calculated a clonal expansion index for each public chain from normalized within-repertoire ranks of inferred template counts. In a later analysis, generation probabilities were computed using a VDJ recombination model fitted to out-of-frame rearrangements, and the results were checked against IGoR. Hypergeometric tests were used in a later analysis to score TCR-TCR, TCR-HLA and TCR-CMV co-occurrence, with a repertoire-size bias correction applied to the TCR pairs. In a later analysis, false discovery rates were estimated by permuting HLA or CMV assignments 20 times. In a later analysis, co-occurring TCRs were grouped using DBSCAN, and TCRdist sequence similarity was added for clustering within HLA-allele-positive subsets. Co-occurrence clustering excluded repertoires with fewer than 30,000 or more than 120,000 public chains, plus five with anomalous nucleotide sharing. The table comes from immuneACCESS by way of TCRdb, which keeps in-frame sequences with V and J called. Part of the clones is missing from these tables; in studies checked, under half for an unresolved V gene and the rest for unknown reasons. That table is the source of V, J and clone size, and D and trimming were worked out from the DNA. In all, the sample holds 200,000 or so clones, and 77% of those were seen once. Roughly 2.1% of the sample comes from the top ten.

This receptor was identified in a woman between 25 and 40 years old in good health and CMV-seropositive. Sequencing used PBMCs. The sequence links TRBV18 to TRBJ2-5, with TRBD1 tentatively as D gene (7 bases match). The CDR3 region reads CASSAGQAGETQYF. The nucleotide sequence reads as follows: TGTGCCAGCTCAGCAGGACAGGCGGGGGAGACCCAGTACTTC.